This entry lists 13 T cell receptor beta chains sequenced from one sample in a study of T cells in Graves' hyperthyroidism and ophthalmopathy. The CDR3 regions of TCR beta were amplified from RNA transcripts. TCR CDR3 underwent first-round RT-PCR with the HTBI primer set. MiXCR was run by TCRdb on the multiplex PCR reads, yielding one entry per CDR3 protein. The profile shows approximately 300,000 distinct CDR3 sequences, 16% of them singletons. Sequenced material: blood. The receptors here all came from a man aged 30 to 45 with Graves' hyperthyroidism.

This clonotype was observed a single time. The chain employs TRBV19 and TRBJ2-7; the match to TRBD2 covers 12 bases. With V trimmed by 7 bases and J by 5 bases, 9 bases remained unmatched. The CDR3 covers 15 residues. From germline, CDR1 is LNHDA and CDR2 SQIVND (reference sequence). The CDR3 bases are TGTGCCAGTACCCTGACTAGCGGGAGCCTCCACGAGCAGTACTTC. Its protein is CASTLTSGSLHEQYF. The full variable domain, its missing parts supplied by reference TRBV19 and TRBJ2-7, is DGGITQSPKYLFRKEGQNVTLSCEQNLNHDAMYWYRQDPGQGLRLIYYSQIVNDFQKGDIAEGYSVSREKKESFPLTVTSAQKNPTAFYLCASTLTSGSLHEQYFGPGTRLTVT.

For this clonotype: A much more abundant neighbour one base away suggests this may be a read error. The gene calls are TRBV7-8 and TRBJ1-5; 7 bases map to TRBD1. CDR1 SGHVS and CDR2 FQNEAQ come from the germline V gene. The CDR3 length is 15 residues. CDR3 protein: CASSIDRDSNQPPHF. CDR3 DNA sequence: TGTGCCAGCAGCATAGACAGGGATAGCAATCAGCCCCCGCATTTT. Complete variable domain (other parts from reference TRBV7-8 and TRBJ1-5): GAGVSQSPRYKVAKRGQDVALRCDPISGHVSLFWYQQALGQGPEFLTYFQNEAQLDKSGLPSDRFFAERPEGSVSTLKIQRTQQEDSAVYLCASSIDRDSNQPPHFGDGTRLSIL.

This clonotype was recorded a few times. V gene TRBV12-3 or TRBV12-4 combines with J gene TRBJ1-1; possible D gene TRBD1, 5 bases. Trimming removed 6 bases at V and 4 bases at J, with 12 bases between. The CDR3 totals 13 residues. CDR3 DNA sequence: TGTGCCAGCAGAAAGGGCGGGGGCACTGAAGCTTTCTTT. Amino acids: CASRKGGGTEAFF.

This chain joins TRBV4-2 and TRBJ1-6; 8 positions agree with TRBD1. This CDR3 spans 14 amino acids. Trimming took 4 bases from V and 10 from J; bases not matched to a gene: 6. Germline CDR1 reads LGHNA; CDR2 reads YNFKEQ. The CDR3 DNA sequence: TGTGCCAGCAGCCCAGACAGGGGCCCATCACCCCTCCACTTT. Its protein product is CASSPDRGPSPLHF.

The V call is TRBV20-1, the J call TRBJ2-2; 9 bases map to TRBD2. Germline lookup yields CDR1 DFQATT and CDR2 SNEGSKA (reference sequence). The CDR3 is made up of 16 amino acids. The J segment lost 5 bases and the V segment lost 6 bases, leaving 13 bases of the junction unmatched. The CDR3 region has the DNA TGCAGTGCAACAGCACCTAGCGCGGGAGGGACCGGGGAGCTGTTTTTT. Its protein product is CSATAPSAGGTGELFF.

This clonotype appeared many times. V gene TRBV20-1 combines with J gene TRBJ1-5; TRBD1 is a possible D gene (6 bases). Germline loops: CDR1 DFQATT, CDR2 SNEGSKA (reference sequence). The CDR3 covers 15 residues. V was clipped by 5 bases and J by 2 bases, with 16 bases between them. CDR3 in DNA: TGCAGTGCTGGACGGGGGGGCGAGGGCAATCAGCCCCAGCATTTT. Translated, it gives CSAGRGGEGNQPQHF.

With respect to this clonotype: A read error may be the cause here, since a much bigger clone is one base away. The gene calls are TRBV6-2 or TRBV6-3 and TRBJ2-7; D remains ambiguous. The CDR3 is made up of 14 amino acids. Germline V CDR1 and CDR2: MNHEY, SVGEGT. CDR3 DNA: TGTGCCAGCAGGCCCCCCGCGTCGGCCTACGAGCGGTACTTC. Translated: CASRPPASAYERYF.

The table lists this clonotype with a few counts. The chain employs TRBV20-1 and TRBJ2-5, with TRBD1 matching 7 bases. The ends lost 6 bases at V and 2 bases at J; junction bases unmatched: 3. The CDR3 totals 12 residues. The germline V gene has CDR1 DFQATT and CDR2 SNEGSKA (reference sequence). The CDR3: CSARGQQETQYF. CDR3 coding DNA: TGCAGTGCCAGGGGACAGCAAGAGACCCAGTACTTC.

This rearrangement joins TRBV20-1 to TRBJ2-2; D is undetermined. There are 14 residues in the CDR3. Germline V gene lookup returns CDR1 DFQATT and CDR2 SNEGSKA (reference sequence). Trimming took 0 bases from V and 2 from J, leaving 7 bases between them. CDR3 nucleotides: TGCAGTGCTAGAGAGGCGTTTAACACCGGGGAGCTGTTTTTT. This gives the protein CSAREAFNTGELFF.

There are a few counts of this clonotype. This rearrangement joins TRBV6-5 to TRBJ2-3, with D possibly matching TRBD1 (6 bases). Germline-derived CDR1 and CDR2 are MNHEY and SVGAGI. The CDR3 length is 16 residues. With 2 bases removed from V and 1 base from J, the gap between germline ends came to 13 bases. The DNA for the CDR3 is TGTGCCAGCAGTTACGCCAACAGGGAGCGCACAGATACGCAGTATTTT. The encoded protein is CASSYANRERTDTQYF.

This clonotype was counted at least ten times. This chain links TRBV7-9 with TRBJ2-1, with 7 bases matching TRBD2. The CDR3 spans 18 residues. Germline V gene data show CDR1 as SEHNR and CDR2 as FQNEAQ (reference sequence). V lost 0 bases to trimming and J lost 6 bases; unmatched junction nucleotides: 14. CDR3 loop: CASSLAVWRENGVNEQFF. DNA of the CDR3: TGTGCCAGCAGCTTAGCGGTTTGGCGGGAGAATGGCGTCAATGAGCAGTTCTTC. The entire variable domain, with the rest obtained from reference TRBV7-9 and TRBJ2-1, is as follows: DTGVSQNPRHKITKRGQNVTFRCDPISEHNRLYWYRQTLGQGPEFLTYFQNEAQLEKSRLLSDRFSAERPKGSFSTLEIQRTEQGDSAMYLCASSLAVWRENGVNEQFFGPGTRLTVL.

The chain uses TRBV7-3 and TRBJ2-1, with TRBD2 identical over 9 bases. J lost 12 bases, V lost 2 bases, and 11 bases had no gene match. Germline assignment: CDR1 SGHTA and CDR2 FQGTGA. The CDR3 has 15 residues. The CDR3 DNA follows: TGTGCCAGCAGCTTAGATATAGCGGGAGAAGGTGTGCAGTTCTTC. Protein: CASSLDIAGEGVQFF.

The chain has TRBV18 and TRBJ2-6, with D perhaps matching TRBD2 (5 bases). The CDR3 runs to 16 residues. Trimming removed 5 bases from V and 0 bases from J, with 11 bases in between. Germline V gene data show CDR1 as KGHSH and CDR2 as LQKENI. The CDR3 here is CASSAARDSGANVLTF. DNA of the CDR3: TGTGCCAGCTCAGCCGCGAGGGACTCTGGGGCCAACGTCCTGACTTTC.